This TCR beta chain was found in a study of T cell repertoires and Cas9 in healthy adults. Study as a whole: Characterization of SpCas9-reactive CD4 and CD8 T cells covered multi-effector potency, cytotoxicity and lineage. Findings of the study overall: SpCas9-reactive effector T cells were reportedly restrained in vitro by SpCas9-reactive regulatory T cells.

CDR1 and CDR2 from the germline V gene are SGHNT and YENEEA. Trimming took 1 base from V and 2 from J; bases not matched to a gene: 1. The CDR3 loop spans 15 amino acids. Measured with immunoSEQ multiplex PCR; TCRdb has only the in-frame clones, and not every one. Of about 14,000 clones in the sample, 75% to 90% were seen once. A note on this clone: Its cognate antigen is unknown.

The chain links TRBV11-3 to TRBJ1-5; 8 bases are shared with TRBD1. This TCR came from a human donor in good health. Sequencing input: Tregs (CD4+, CD25+, CD127-, CD137-, CD154-) from PBMCs; culture status not recorded. The CDR3 DNA is TGTGCCAGCAGCTTAGGGGGACAGGGCAATCAGCCCCAGCATTTT. Its translation is CASSLGGQGNQPQHF.